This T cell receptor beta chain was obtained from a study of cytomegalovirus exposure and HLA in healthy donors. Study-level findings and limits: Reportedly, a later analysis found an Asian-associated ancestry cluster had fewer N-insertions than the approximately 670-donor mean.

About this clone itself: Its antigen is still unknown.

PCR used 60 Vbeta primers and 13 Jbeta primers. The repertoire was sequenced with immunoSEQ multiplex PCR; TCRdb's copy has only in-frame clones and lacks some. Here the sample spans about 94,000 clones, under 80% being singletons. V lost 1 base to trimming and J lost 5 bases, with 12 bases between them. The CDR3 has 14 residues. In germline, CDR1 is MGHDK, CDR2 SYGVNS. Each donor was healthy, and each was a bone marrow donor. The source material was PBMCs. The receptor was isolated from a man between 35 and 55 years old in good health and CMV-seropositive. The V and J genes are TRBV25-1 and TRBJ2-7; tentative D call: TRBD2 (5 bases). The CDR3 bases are TGTGCCAGCAGTGAATTGGGAAGGGAGAACGAGCAGTACTTC. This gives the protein CASSELGRENEQYF.